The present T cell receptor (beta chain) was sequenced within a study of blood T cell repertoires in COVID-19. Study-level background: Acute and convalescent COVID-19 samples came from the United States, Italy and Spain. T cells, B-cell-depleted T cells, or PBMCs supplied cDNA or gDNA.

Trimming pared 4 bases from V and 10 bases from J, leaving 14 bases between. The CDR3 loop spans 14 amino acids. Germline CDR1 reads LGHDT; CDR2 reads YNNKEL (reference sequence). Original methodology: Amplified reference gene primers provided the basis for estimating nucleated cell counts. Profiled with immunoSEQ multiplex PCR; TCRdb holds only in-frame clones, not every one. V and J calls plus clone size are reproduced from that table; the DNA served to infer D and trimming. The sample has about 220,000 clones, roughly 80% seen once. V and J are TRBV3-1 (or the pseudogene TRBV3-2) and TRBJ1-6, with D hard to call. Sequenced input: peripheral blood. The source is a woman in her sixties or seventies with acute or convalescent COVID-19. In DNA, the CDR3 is TGTGCCAGCAGCCCCCCAGCCAGCGGGTCACCCCTCCACTTT. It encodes CASSPPASGSPLHF.